In its sample, the clone carrying this T cell receptor (beta chain) was seen a few times. This sample is drawn from a study of T-cell reconstitution after alpha-beta-depleted transplantation in children. Unique molecular identifiers featured in how the TCRbeta library was prepared. TCRdb reprocessed the PCR reads via MiXCR and lists one record per CDR3 protein. The data contain just under 550,000 distinct CDR3 sequences, around 20% of them singletons. Germline CDR1 SGHVT, CDR2 SQSDAQ. Trimming took off 3 bases at V and 7 bases at J, with 10 bases between the two ends. The CDR3 extends over 13 amino acids.

The TCR originated in a human donor who donated a stem cell graft to a child with acute lymphoblastic leukemia. Sequences were derived from PBMCs from the stem cell graft donor, sampled from the stem cell graft. V and J are TRBV7-4 and TRBJ2-1; D perhaps matches TRBD1 (5 bases). The CDR3: CASSFFPGNEQFF. The CDR3, as DNA: TGTGCCAGCAGCTTTTTTCCAGGGAATGAGCAGTTCTTC. Full variable domain (remainder filled in from reference TRBV7-4 and TRBJ2-1): GAGVSQSPRYKVAKRGRDVALRCDSISGHVTLYWYRQTLGQGSEVLTYSQSDAQRDKSGRPSGRFSAERPERSVSTLKIQRTEQGDSAVYLCASSFFPGNEQFFGPGTRLTVL.